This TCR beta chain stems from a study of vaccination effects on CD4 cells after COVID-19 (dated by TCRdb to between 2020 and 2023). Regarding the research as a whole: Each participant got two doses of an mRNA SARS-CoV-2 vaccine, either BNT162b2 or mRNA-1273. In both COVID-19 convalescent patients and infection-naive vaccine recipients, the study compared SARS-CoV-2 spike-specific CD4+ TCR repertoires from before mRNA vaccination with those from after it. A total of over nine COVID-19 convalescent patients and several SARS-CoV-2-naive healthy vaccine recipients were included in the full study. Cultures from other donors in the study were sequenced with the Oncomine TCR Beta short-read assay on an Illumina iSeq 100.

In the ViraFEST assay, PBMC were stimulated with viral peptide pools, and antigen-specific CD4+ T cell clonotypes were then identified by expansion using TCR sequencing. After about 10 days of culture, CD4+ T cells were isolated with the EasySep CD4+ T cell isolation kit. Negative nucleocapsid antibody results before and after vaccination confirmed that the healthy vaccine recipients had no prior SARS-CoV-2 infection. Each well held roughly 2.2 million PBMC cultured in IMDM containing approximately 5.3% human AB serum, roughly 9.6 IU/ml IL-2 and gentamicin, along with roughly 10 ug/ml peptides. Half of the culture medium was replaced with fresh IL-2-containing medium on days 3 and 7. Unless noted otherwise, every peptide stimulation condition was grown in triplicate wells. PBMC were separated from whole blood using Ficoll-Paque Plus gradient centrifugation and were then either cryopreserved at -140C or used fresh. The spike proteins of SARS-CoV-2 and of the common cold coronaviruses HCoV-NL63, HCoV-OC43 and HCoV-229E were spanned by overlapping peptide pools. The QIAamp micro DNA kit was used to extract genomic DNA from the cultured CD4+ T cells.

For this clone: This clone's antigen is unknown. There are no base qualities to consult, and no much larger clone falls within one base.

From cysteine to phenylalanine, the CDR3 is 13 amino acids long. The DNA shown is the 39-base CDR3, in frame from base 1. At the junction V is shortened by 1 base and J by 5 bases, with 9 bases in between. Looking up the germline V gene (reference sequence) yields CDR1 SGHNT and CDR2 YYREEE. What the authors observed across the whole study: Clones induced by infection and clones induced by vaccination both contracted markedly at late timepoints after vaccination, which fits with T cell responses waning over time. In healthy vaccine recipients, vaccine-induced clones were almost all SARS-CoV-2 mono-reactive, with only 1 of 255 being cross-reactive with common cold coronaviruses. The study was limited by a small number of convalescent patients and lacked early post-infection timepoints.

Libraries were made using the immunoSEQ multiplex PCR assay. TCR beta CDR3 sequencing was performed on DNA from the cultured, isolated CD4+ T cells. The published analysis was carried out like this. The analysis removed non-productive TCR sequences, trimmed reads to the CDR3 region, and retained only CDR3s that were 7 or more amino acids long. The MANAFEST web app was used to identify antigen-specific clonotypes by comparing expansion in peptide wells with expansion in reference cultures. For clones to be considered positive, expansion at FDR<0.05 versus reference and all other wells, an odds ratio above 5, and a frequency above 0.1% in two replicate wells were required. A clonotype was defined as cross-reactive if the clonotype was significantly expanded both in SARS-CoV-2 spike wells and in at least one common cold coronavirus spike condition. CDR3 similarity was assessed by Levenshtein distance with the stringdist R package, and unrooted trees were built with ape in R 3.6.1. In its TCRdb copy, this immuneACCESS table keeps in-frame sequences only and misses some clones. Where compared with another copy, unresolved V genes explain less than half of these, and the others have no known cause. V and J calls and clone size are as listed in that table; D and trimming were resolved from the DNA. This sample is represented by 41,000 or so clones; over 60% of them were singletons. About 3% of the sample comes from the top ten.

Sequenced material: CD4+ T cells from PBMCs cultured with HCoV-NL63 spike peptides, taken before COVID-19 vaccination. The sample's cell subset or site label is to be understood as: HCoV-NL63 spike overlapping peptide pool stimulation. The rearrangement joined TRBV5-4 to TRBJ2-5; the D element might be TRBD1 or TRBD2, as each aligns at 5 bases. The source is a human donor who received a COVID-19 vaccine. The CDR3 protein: CASSLPGRETQYF. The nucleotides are TGTGCCAGCAGCTTGCCGGGGCGGGAGACCCAGTACTTC.